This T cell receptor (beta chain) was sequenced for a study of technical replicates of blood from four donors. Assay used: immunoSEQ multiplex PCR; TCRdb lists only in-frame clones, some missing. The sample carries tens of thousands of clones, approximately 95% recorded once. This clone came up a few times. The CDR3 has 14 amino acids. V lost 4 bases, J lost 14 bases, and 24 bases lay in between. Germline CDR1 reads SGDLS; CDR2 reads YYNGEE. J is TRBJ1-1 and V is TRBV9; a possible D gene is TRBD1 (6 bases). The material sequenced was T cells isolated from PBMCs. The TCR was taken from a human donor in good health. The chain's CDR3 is CASSNGQPTPGMFF. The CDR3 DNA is TGTGCCAGCAGCAACGGACAGCCAACACCGGGAATGTTCTTT. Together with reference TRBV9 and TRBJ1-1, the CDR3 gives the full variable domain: DSGVTQTPKHLITATGQRVTLRCSPRSGDLSVYWYQQSLDQGLQFLIQYYNGEERAKGNILERFSAQQFPDLHSELNLSSLELGDSALYFCASSNGQPTPGMFFGQGTRLTVV.